The 18 T cell receptor beta chains listed next were all sequenced from one sample in a study of shared clonotypes between healthy human individuals. This table comes from immunoSEQ multiplex PCR, and its TCRdb copy is limited to in-frame clones, with some not included. Here the sample spans roughly 2.5 million clones, approximately 92% being singletons. Sequencing was performed on naive CD4+ T cells sorted from blood. Subset described: CD45RA+ positively selected. The receptors originated from a man aged 18 to 29 in good health.

The chain links TRBV27 to TRBJ2-3; D is possibly TRBD2 (5 bases). The CDR3 has 16 amino acids. Germline assignment: CDR1 MNHEY and CDR2 SMNVEV (reference sequence). V was pared by 2 bases and J by 1 base, with 13 bases between. The CDR3 here is CASSLSSGVGTDTQYF. The CDR3 DNA follows: TGTGCCAGCAGTTTAAGCTCCGGGGTCGGCACAGATACGCAGTATTTT.

The chain has TRBV7-2 and TRBJ2-7, with D unclear. The CDR3 has 14 amino acids. Looked up from germline, CDR1 is SGHTA and CDR2 is FQGNSA. Trimming stripped 1 base from V and 0 bases from J, with 7 bases between. The CDR3 sequence: CASSLEDVSYEQYF. CDR3 bases: TGTGCCAGCAGCTTAGAGGACGTCTCCTACGAGCAGTACTTC.

The V and J genes are TRBV28 and TRBJ2-1; a possible D gene is TRBD1 (6 bases). The CDR3 is 15 residues long. Germline values: CDR1 MDHEN, CDR2 SYDVKM. V shed 8 bases and J shed 7 bases, with 21 bases lying between them. CDR3 protein: CASQTGKLGNNEQFF. In DNA, the CDR3 is TGTGCCAGCCAAACAGGGAAGCTAGGGAATAATGAGCAGTTCTTC.

This chain connects TRBV10-3 to TRBJ1-6; D possibly corresponds to TRBD1 (5 bases). CDR1 and CDR2 from the germline V gene are ENHRY and SYGVKD. The V gene lost 6 bases and the J gene lost 3 bases, with 9 bases spanning the gap. The CDR3 is 14 residues long. The CDR3 DNA is TGTGCCATCAGGGGACCGGACTATAATTCACCCCTCCACTTT. This sequence encodes CAIRGPDYNSPLHF.

This chain joins TRBV9 and TRBJ1-2, with D perhaps TRBD1 (5 bases). CDR3 size: 15 residues. Germline assignment: CDR1 SGDLS and CDR2 YYNGEE. V dropped 0 bases and J dropped 3 bases, with 12 bases sitting between them. CDR3 amino acids: CASSVVGAGYYGYTF. The CDR3 DNA follows: TGTGCCAGCAGCGTAGTAGGGGCGGGGTACTATGGCTACACCTTC. The whole variable domain, remainder taken from reference TRBV9 and TRBJ1-2, is DSGVTQTPKHLITATGQRVTLRCSPRSGDLSVYWYQQSLDQGLQFLIQYYNGEERAKGNILERFSAQQFPDLHSELNLSSLELGDSALYFCASSVVGAGYYGYTFGSGTRLTVV.

V and J are TRBV10-3 and TRBJ2-7, with 10 nucleotides matching TRBD2. Germline loops: CDR1 ENHRY, CDR2 SYGVKD. Trimming removed 3 bases from V and 9 bases from J; junction bases left unmatched: 2. The length of the CDR3 is 12 residues. The CDR3 reads CAISEVAGGQYF. In DNA, the CDR3 is TGTGCCATCAGTGAAGTAGCGGGAGGGCAGTACTTC.

The gene calls are TRBV7-9 and TRBJ1-1, with D unclear. CDR1 is SEHNR, CDR2 FQNEAQ, per germline (reference sequence). V lost 5 bases, J lost 1 base, and 14 bases lay in between. This CDR3 has 15 residues. Here the CDR3 reads CASSLRPGKNTEAFF. The CDR3 bases are TGTGCCAGCAGCCTAAGACCGGGTAAGAACACTGAAGCTTTCTTT.

The DNA for the CDR3 is TGCGCCAGCAGCAAAAGGACAGGGGGCTTCGACACTGAAGCTTTCTTT. It specifies CASSKRTGGFDTEAFF. The genes are TRBV5-1 and TRBJ1-1, with 11 positions matching TRBD1. The CDR3 sequence is 16 residues long. The germline gives CDR1 SGHRS, CDR2 YFSETQ. J gave up 3 bases and V 4 bases, and 8 bases lay outside the gene matches.

This clone was counted a single time. This chain joins TRBV6-6 and TRBJ1-2; 10 nucleotides align to TRBD1. Per germline, CDR1 MNHNY and CDR2 SVGAGI (reference sequence). J was trimmed by 5 bases and V by 5 bases; bases with no gene match: 5. This CDR3 comprises 14 residues. The CDR3 protein is CASSPRQGAYGYTF. In nucleotides, the CDR3 is TGTGCCAGCAGTCCTCGACAGGGGGCTTATGGCTACACCTTC.

The CDR3 region is CASSPGTTTNEKLFF. The DNA for the CDR3 is TGTGCCAGCAGCCCGGGGACTACAACTAATGAAAAACTGTTTTTT. The J gene is TRBJ1-4, the V gene TRBV7-6; the D gene is possibly TRBD1 (5 bases). The CDR3 sequence is 15 residues long. V gave up 5 bases and J gave up 0 bases, with 10 bases separating them. Germline V CDR1 and CDR2: SGHVS, FNYEAQ. Using reference TRBV7-6 and TRBJ1-4 for the parts outside the CDR3, the full variable domain is GAGVSQSPRYKVTKRGQDVALRCDPISGHVSLYWYRQALGQGPEFLTYFNYEAQQDKSGLPNDRFSAERPEGSISTLTIQRTEQRDSAMYRCASSPGTTTNEKLFFGSGTQLSVL.

On this clone itself: Other DNA sequences in the same sample also yield this CDR3. This chain uses TRBV5-1 with TRBJ2-7, with 11 bases aligning to TRBD1. The CDR3 totals 15 residues. Germline V CDR1 and CDR2: SGHRS, YFSETQ. Trimming at V came to 4 bases and at J to 3 bases, leaving 6 bases not matched to a gene. The CDR3 loop is CASSLVGTGGYEQYF. In DNA, the CDR3 is TGCGCCAGCAGCCTGGTAGGGACAGGGGGCTACGAGCAGTACTTC.

The chain links TRBV4-1 to TRBJ1-1, with TRBD1 identical over 7 bases. V lost 4 bases, J lost 2 bases, and 7 bases stayed unmatched. The V gene's germline CDR1 is MGHRA and CDR2 YSYEKL. The CDR3 has 15 amino acids. The CDR3 nucleotides are TGCGCCAGCAGCCGGGCCGGGACAGCAAACACTGAAGCTTTCTTT. Protein sequence: CASSRAGTANTEAFF.

The genes are TRBV11-2 and TRBJ2-5; 12 nucleotides agree with TRBD1. The CDR3 has 14 amino acids. The germline V gene has CDR1 SGHAT and CDR2 FQNNGV. Trimming at V came to 7 bases and at J to 4 bases, leaving 4 bases not matched to a gene. The CDR3 spells CASNRGQGAETQYF. CDR3 sequence (DNA): TGTGCCAGCAATAGGGGACAGGGGGCAGAGACCCAGTACTTC. The full variable domain, its missing parts supplied by reference TRBV11-2 and TRBJ2-5, is EAGVAQSPRYKIIEKRQSVAFWCNPISGHATLYWYQQILGQGPKLLIQFQNNGVVDDSQLPKDRFSAERLKGVDSTLKIQPAKLEDSAVYLCASNRGQGAETQYFGPGTRLLVL.

About this clone itself: The same CDR3 can be traced to other DNA sequences in this sample. The chain is built from TRBV5-1 and TRBJ2-3; no firm D call. The CDR3 totals 13 residues. V was pared by 0 bases and J by 3 bases, with 5 bases between. CDR1 is SGHRS and CDR2 is YFSETQ in the germline V gene. CDR3 sequence: CASSLDLTDTQYF. The CDR3 DNA is TGCGCCAGCAGCTTGGACTTAACAGATACGCAGTATTTT.

This rearrangement joins TRBV7-2 to TRBJ2-1; the match to TRBD2 covers 15 bases. Per the germline V gene, CDR1 is SGHTA and CDR2 is FQGNSA. V dropped 3 bases and J dropped 11; count of bases not matched to a gene: 5. The CDR3 length is 15 residues. The CDR3 nucleotides read TGTGCCAGCAGCTTGGGGACTAGCGGGGGGATACAGCAGTTCTTC. Translating gives CASSLGTSGGIQQFF.

Here the CDR3 reads CASSQLRALTGELFF. The CDR3 DNA sequence: TGCGCCAGCAGCCAGTTAAGAGCCCTGACCGGGGAGCTGTTTTTT. This chain links TRBV4-3 with TRBJ2-2; D call uncertain. The CDR3 covers 15 residues. V lost 3 bases to trimming and J lost 5 bases, with 13 bases between them. From germline, CDR1 is LGHNA and CDR2 YSLEER.

The chain carries TRBV7-2 and TRBJ2-2, with D unclear. The CDR3 extends over 15 amino acids. The V end was cut by 0 bases, the J end by 4 bases, with 9 bases between. Germline CDR1 SGHTA, CDR2 FQGNSA. The CDR3 reads CASSLATRLTGELFF. CDR3 sequence (DNA): TGTGCCAGCAGCTTAGCTACACGGCTCACCGGGGAGCTGTTTTTT.

This chain connects TRBV10-3 to TRBJ2-1; maybe TRBD1 (5 bases). This CDR3 spans 12 amino acids. CDR1 is ENHRY and CDR2 is SYGVKD in the germline V gene. The V gene lost 4 bases and the J gene lost 10 bases, with 11 bases spanning the gap. The CDR3 loop reads CAISGGRHEQFF. CDR3 sequence (DNA): TGTGCCATCAGTGGGGGCCGTCACGAGCAGTTCTTC.